The clone carrying this T cell receptor (beta chain) occurred many times. Germline values: CDR1 PRHDT, CDR2 FYEKMQ (reference sequence). V trimming: 4 bases; J trimming: 5 bases; junction bases outside the gene matches: 8. The CDR3 length is 15 residues. TCRdb redid the calling of the RACE reads with MiXCR, one entry per CDR3 protein. The sample contains 300,000 to 400,000 distinct CDR3 sequences, roughly 5.3% of which appear only once. Indicated time point: pre-sensitization, week 0. The treatment denotes: therapeutic diphenylcyclopropenone sensitization with weekly scalp DPC. Unseparated into fractions, whole blood served as the source from which total RNA was extracted. This sample was included in a study of human T cells and chemical hapten exposure.

This specimen was whole blood, taken in connection with sensitization to the hapten diphenylcyclopropenone (DPC). This TCR derives from a woman aged 45-65 years with alopecia areata. Some clones in this sample may be carry-over from other donors' samples. This chain connects TRBV13 to TRBJ2-7; 10 bases are a match to TRBD2. For the CDR3, the DNA is TGTGCCAGCAGCTCCACGGAGGGGACTAGCGACGAGCAGTACTTC. Amino acid sequence: CASSSTEGTSDEQYF.